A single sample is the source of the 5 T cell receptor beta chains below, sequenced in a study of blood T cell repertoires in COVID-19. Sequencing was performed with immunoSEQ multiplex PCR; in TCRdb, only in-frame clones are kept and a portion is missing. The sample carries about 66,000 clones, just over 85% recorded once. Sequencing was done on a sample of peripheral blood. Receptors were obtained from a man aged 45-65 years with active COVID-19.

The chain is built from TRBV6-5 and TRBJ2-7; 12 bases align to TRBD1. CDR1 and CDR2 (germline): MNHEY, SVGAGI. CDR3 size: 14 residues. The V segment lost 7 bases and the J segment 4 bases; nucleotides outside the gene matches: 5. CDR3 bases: TGTGCCAGCAATCCGGGACAGGGGGCATACGAGCAGTACGTC. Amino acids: CASNPGQGAYEQYV.

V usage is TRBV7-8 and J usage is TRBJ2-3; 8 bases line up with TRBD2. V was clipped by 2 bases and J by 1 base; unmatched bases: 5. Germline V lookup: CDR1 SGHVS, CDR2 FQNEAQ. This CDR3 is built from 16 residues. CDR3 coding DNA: TGTGCCAGCAGCTTAACGGGAGGGCCCGGCACAGATACGCAGTATTTT. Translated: CASSLTGGPGTDTQYF. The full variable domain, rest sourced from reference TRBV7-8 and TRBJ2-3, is GAGVSQSPRYKVAKRGQDVALRCDPISGHVSLFWYQQALGQGPEFLTYFQNEAQLDKSGLPSDRFFAERPEGSVSTLKIQRTQQEDSAVYLCASSLTGGPGTDTQYFGPGTRLTVL.

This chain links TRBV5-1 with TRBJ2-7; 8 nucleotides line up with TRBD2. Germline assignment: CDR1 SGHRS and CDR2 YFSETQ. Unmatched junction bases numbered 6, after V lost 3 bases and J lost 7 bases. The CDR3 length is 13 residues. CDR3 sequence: CASSSYRGGEQYF. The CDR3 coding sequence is TGCGCCAGCAGCTCCTATCGGGGGGGAGAGCAGTACTTC.

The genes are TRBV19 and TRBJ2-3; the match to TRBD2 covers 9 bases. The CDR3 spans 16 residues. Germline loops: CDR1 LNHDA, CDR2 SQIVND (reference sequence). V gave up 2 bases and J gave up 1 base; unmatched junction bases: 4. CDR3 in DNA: TGTGCCAGTAGTATACTAGCGGGAAAGGGCACAGATACGCAGTATTTT. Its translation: CASSILAGKGTDTQYF.

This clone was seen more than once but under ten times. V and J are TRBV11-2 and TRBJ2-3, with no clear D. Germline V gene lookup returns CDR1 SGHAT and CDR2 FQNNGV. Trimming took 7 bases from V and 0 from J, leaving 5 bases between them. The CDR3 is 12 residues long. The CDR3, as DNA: TGTGCCAGCACTCCCAGCACAGATACGCAGTATTTT. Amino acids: CASTPSTDTQYF.